Following are 16 T cell receptor beta chains from one sample sequenced in a study of shared clonotypes between healthy human individuals. Method: immunoSEQ multiplex PCR; TCRdb's copy keeps in-frame clones and lacks some. The sample records some 2,400,000 clones, nearly 97% being singletons. Sample: naive CD4+ T cells sorted from blood. The subset here: CD45RA+ positively selected. The receptors come from a man younger than 35 in good health.

In its sample, this clone was seen once. Different DNA sequences within this sample yield the same CDR3. CDR3 amino acids: CASRRTGATEAFF. CDR3 nucleotides: TGTGCCAGCAGAAGGACAGGGGCCACTGAAGCTTTCTTT. The rearrangement uses TRBV6-5 and TRBJ1-1; 9 nucleotides line up with TRBD1. Germline V gene sequence: CDR1 MNHEY, CDR2 SVGAGI. The J segment lost 4 bases and the V segment lost 6 bases, leaving 3 bases of the junction unmatched. The CDR3 has 13 residues.

The gene calls are TRBV27 and TRBJ1-4; D is uncertain. The CDR3 is 12 residues long. The V end was cut by 8 bases, the J end by 7 bases, with 11 bases between. Germline V lookup: CDR1 MNHEY, CDR2 SMNVEV (reference sequence). CDR3 loop: CASGRFTEKLFF. Written as DNA, the CDR3 is TGTGCCAGCGGGCGATTTACTGAAAAACTGTTTTTT.

The V call is TRBV2, the J call TRBJ2-7, with D perhaps TRBD1 (5 bases). Trimming left V 10 bases short and J 3 bases short, with 13 bases between. This CDR3 is built from 12 residues. Germline V gene sequence: CDR1 SNHLY, CDR2 FYNNEI. CDR3 region: CATQGQGYEQYF. Here the CDR3 DNA reads TGTGCCACGCAGGGTCAAGGCTACGAGCAGTACTTC.

This rearrangement joins TRBV11-2 to TRBJ1-4; D uncertain. The germline V gene encodes CDR1 SGHAT and CDR2 FQNNGV. V was pared by 5 bases and J by 7 bases, with 14 bases between. The CDR3 is 14 residues long. The CDR3 region has the DNA TGTGCCAGCAGCAATAGCGTAGTGGCTGAAAAACTGTTTTTT. The encoded protein is CASSNSVVAEKLFF.

This sequence joins TRBV5-1 and TRBJ2-7; TRBD2 is a possible D gene (6 bases). This CDR3 has 15 residues. Looked up from germline, CDR1 is SGHRS and CDR2 is YFSETQ. V was pared by 6 bases and J by 0 bases, with 16 bases between. For the CDR3, the DNA is TGCGCCAGCAACTCCGACGGGGGAAGCTCCTACGAGCAGTACTTC. Amino acid sequence: CASNSDGGSSYEQYF. Complete variable domain (other parts from reference TRBV5-1 and TRBJ2-7): KAGVTQTPRYLIKTRGQQVTLSCSPISGHRSVSWYQQTPGQGLQFLFEYFSETQRNKGNFPGRFSGRQFSNSRSEMNVSTLELGDSALYLCASNSDGGSSYEQYFGPGTRLTVT.

The chain joins TRBV5-1 to TRBJ2-2, with D perhaps matching TRBD1 (5 bases). The CDR3 loop spans 13 amino acids. Germline V CDR1 and CDR2: SGHRS, YFSETQ. Trimming cost V 6 bases and J 0 bases, with 6 bases left between them. The DNA of the CDR3 is TGCGCCAGCACGGACACGAACACCGGGGAGCTGTTTTTT. Its translation: CASTDTNTGELFF.

The V call is TRBV5-1, the J call TRBJ1-5, with TRBD1 matching over 9 bases. CDR1 and CDR2 (germline): SGHRS, YFSETQ. Trimming at V came to 2 bases and at J to 5 bases, leaving 2 bases not matched to a gene. The CDR3 is 14 residues long. The CDR3 sequence: CASSLQGADQPQHF. CDR3 sequence (DNA): TGCGCCAGCAGCTTACAGGGGGCGGATCAGCCCCAGCATTTT.

This clone was recorded only once. The rearrangement links TRBV6-1 to TRBJ2-7; D tentatively fits TRBD1 or TRBD2 (6 bases each). The CDR3 spans 12 residues. Trimming took off 11 bases at V and 10 bases at J, with 21 bases between the two ends. Looked up from germline, CDR1 is MNHNS and CDR2 is SASEGT. The CDR3: CAARGVFGFQYF. As DNA, the CDR3 is TGTGCCGCTAGGGGGGTATTCGGGTTTCAGTACTTC.

This clone appeared once. J is TRBJ2-3 and V is TRBV10-3; no clear D gene. The CDR3 sequence is 11 residues long. The V gene lost 8 bases and the J gene lost 4 bases, with 7 bases spanning the gap. The V gene's germline CDR1 is ENHRY and CDR2 SYGVKD. CDR3 DNA sequence: TGTGCCATCCAAAGGGCAGATACGCAGTATTTT. Protein product: CAIQRADTQYF.

As to this clone: The same CDR3 is also encoded by other DNA sequences in this sample. V is TRBV6-5 and J is TRBJ1-1; D is ambiguous. Germline V gene lookup returns CDR1 MNHEY and CDR2 SVGAGI. This CDR3 has 14 amino acids. The ends were cut back, 2 bases at V and 1 base at J, with 8 bases in the middle. CDR3 sequence: CASSYLRENTEAFF. The CDR3, as DNA: TGTGCCAGCAGTTACCTCAGAGAGAACACTGAAGCTTTCTTT.

The chain carries TRBV5-6 and TRBJ2-3; TRBD2 agrees at 14 bases. The trim removed 5 bases at V and 4 bases at J, leaving 9 bases unmatched. This CDR3 has 17 residues. Germline-derived CDR1 and CDR2 are SGHDT and YYEEEE. The CDR3 DNA is TGTGCCAGCAGATCTGGACTAGCGGGGGGATTCCCAGATACGCAGTATTTT. It is translated as CASRSGLAGGFPDTQYF.

This rearrangement joins TRBV18 to TRBJ1-1; D uncertain. V lost 0 bases and J lost 1, with 6 bases in between. CDR1 and CDR2 (germline): KGHSH, LQKENI. CDR3 length: 14 residues. CDR3 region: CASSPPGQNTEAFF. CDR3 nucleotide sequence: TGTGCCAGCTCACCACCAGGGCAGAACACTGAAGCTTTCTTT.

The chain joins TRBV10-3 to TRBJ2-5; D gene uncertain. The CDR3 length is 13 residues. The V end was cut by 6 bases, the J end by 1 base, with 9 bases between. CDR1 ENHRY and CDR2 SYGVKD come from the germline V gene. The CDR3 loop reads CAIRGPSQETQYF. Here the CDR3 DNA reads TGTGCCATCAGGGGCCCCAGCCAAGAGACCCAGTACTTC.

The chain is built from TRBV5-1 and TRBJ1-5, with a possible D match to TRBD1 (5 bases). Germline-derived CDR1 and CDR2 are SGHRS and YFSETQ. The V gene lost 4 bases and the J gene lost 1 base, with 33 bases spanning the gap. The CDR3 spans 22 residues. CDR3 sequence (DNA): TGCGCCAGCAGCATGCGACCGCCTGGAGGGGCCCACCCTCCTTTAAGCAATCAGCCCCAGCATTTT. Amino acid sequence: CASSMRPPGGAHPPLSNQPQHF.

The V gene is TRBV7-9, the J gene TRBJ1-2, with 7 bases that match TRBD1. This CDR3 is built from 14 residues. Per the germline V gene, CDR1 is SEHNR and CDR2 is FQNEAQ (reference sequence). V shed 5 bases, J shed 7 bases, and the junction held 10 bases outside the gene matches. The CDR3 DNA sequence: TGTGCCAGCAGCACATATGAGGGGGCGGGTGGCTACACCTTC. This translates into CASSTYEGAGGYTF. Using reference TRBV7-9 and TRBJ1-2 for the parts outside the CDR3, the full variable domain is DTGVSQNPRHKITKRGQNVTFRCDPISEHNRLYWYRQTLGQGPEFLTYFQNEAQLEKSRLLSDRFSAERPKGSFSTLEIQRTEQGDSAMYLCASSTYEGAGGYTFGSGTRLTVV.

With regard to this clone: Other nucleotide sequences in the sample specify the same CDR3. The rearrangement uses TRBV7-2 and TRBJ2-7, with TRBD2 matching 11 bases. The CDR3 contains 15 residues. Looked up from germline, CDR1 is SGHTA and CDR2 is FQGNSA. V trimming: 5 bases; J trimming: 1 base; junction bases outside the gene matches: 4. In DNA form, the CDR3 reads TGTGCCAGCAGCCCGGGGACTAGCGGATCCTACGAGCAGTACTTC. This translates into CASSPGTSGSYEQYF.